The rows below give T cell receptor beta chains drawn from one sample of a study of CD8+ T cells in alopecia areata. Libraries were prepared by immunoSEQ multiplex PCR; TCRdb keeps only in-frame clonotypes and omits some of them. The table lists 100,000 to 150,000 clones, 60% to 65% of them singletons, with around 5.4% in the top ten. The sequencing here drew on CD4+ T cells sorted from blood, taken at week 4, from a patient treated with tofacitinib. All receptors come from a human donor with alopecia areata. Both conserved end residues are part of each CDR3. The order of the fields is J gene, V gene, clone size, CDR3 protein. Expanded clones are given a class, and other clones once, few, many or no size at all.

TRBJ1-2 TRBV19 few CASSIPGQGTYGYTF
TRBJ2-5 TRBV2 few CASSYGQRETQYF
TRBJ2-2 TRBV9 few CASSVGDRQTGELFF
TRBJ1-1 TRBV29-1 NA CSVDPASMGSMNTEAFF
TRBJ1-3 TRBV13 NA CASSRQRNTIYF
TRBJ1-1 TRBV30 once CAWVTSGTGFYTEAFF
TRBJ2-7 TRBV23-1 NA CASSQSCLYEQYF
TRBJ2-5 TRBV5-1 NA CASSLDGGVETQYF
TRBJ1-1 TRBV5-1 medium-sized CASSSSRGTGTEAFF
TRBJ2-5 TRBV5-6 NA CASSLGLPPTHQETQYF
TRBJ2-4 TRBV4-1 NA CASSQVDRGNIQYF
TRBJ1-1 TRBV29-1 NA CSVARDRKEAFF
TRBJ1-2 TRBV28 few CASIAGGGGYTF
TRBJ1-2 TRBV23-1 NA CASSQSYGTGPLYGYTF
TRBJ1-1 TRBV9 NA CASSVTGQNTEAFF
TRBJ2-7 TRBV15 NA CATSYDYSYEQYF
TRBJ2-5 TRBV15 NA CATSRDPQQQETQYF
TRBJ1-2 TRBV29-1 few CSVGLDRGYGYTF
TRBJ1-2 TRBV30 NA CAWSRESNYGYTF
TRBJ2-3 TRBV29-1 few CSAQTSGSPADTQYF
TRBJ1-4 TRBV10-3 few CAISDGPSEKLFF
TRBJ1-1 TRBV29-1 NA CSGCRGLDTEAFF
TRBJ2-2 TRBV4-1 few CASRRQEDTGELFF
TRBJ2-1 TRBV15 NA CATSTRLAGYNEQFF
TRBJ2-3 TRBV7-8 NA CASSFYLTTSVTDTQYF
TRBJ2-1 TRBV6-5 NA CASSYSGDKQFF
TRBJ2-3 TRBV29-1 few CSARDLNTDTQYF
TRBJ2-5 TRBV29-1 few CSVGRSDFRGEAQYF
TRBJ1-4 TRBV6-1 many CASRISTNEKLFF
TRBJ1-2 TRBV29-1 NA CSVEGQGPYGYTF
TRBJ2-5 TRBV16 NA CASSPKTGKMYF
TRBJ1-2 TRBV5-6 NA CASSLGDLANYGYTF
TRBJ2-2 TRBV29-1 NA CSVDPTGGADNGELFF
TRBJ1-2 TRBV5-6 few CASSPRDRVYGYTF
TRBJ2-2 TRBV23-1 once CASSREKEAVRPRANTGELFF
TRBJ1-5 TRBV7-9 few CASSQAGRGQPQHF
TRBJ1-4 TRBV28 few CASSYTQATNEKLFF
TRBJ2-1 TRBV6-5 few CASSYRRGGNEQFF